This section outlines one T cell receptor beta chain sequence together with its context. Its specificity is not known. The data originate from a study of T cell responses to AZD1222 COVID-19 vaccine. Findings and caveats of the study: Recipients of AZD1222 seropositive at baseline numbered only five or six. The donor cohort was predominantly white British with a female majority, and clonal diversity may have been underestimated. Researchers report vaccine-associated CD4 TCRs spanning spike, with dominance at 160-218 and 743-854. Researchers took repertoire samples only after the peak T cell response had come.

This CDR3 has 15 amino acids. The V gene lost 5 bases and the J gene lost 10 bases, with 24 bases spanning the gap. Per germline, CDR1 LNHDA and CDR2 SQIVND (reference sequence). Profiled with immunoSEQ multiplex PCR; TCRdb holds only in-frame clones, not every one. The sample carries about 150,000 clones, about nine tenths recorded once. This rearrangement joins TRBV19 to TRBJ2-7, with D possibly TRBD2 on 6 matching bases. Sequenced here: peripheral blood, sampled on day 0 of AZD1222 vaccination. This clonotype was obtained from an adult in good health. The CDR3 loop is CASSPTGGFRYFQYF. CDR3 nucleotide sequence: TGTGCCAGTAGTCCCACTGGGGGGTTCCGCTACTTCCAGTACTTC.